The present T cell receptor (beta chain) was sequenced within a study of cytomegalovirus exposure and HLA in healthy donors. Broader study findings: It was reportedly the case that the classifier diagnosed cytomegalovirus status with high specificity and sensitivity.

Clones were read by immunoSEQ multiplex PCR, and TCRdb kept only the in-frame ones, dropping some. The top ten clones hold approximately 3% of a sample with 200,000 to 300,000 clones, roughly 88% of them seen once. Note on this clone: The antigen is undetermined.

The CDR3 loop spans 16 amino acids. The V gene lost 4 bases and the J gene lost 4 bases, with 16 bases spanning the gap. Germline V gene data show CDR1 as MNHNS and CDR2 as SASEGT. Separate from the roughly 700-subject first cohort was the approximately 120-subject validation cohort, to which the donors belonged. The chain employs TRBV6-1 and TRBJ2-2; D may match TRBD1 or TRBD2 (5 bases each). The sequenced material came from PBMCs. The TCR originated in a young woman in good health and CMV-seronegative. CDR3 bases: TGTGCCAGCAGTGTACGGTGGCATGGGGGCACCGGGGAGCTGTTTTTT. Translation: CASSVRWHGGTGELFF.